This T cell receptor beta chain was sequenced during a study of blood T cell repertoires in COVID-19. Measured with immunoSEQ multiplex PCR; TCRdb has only the in-frame clones, and not every one. The sample holds approximately 210,000 clones, 70% to 85% seen once. Germline V CDR1 and CDR2: WNHNN, SYGVQD (reference sequence). Trimming left V 8 bases short and J 0 bases short, with 8 bases between. There are 13 residues in the CDR3. The source of this sequence is a woman aged 60 to 75 who had recovered from COVID-19. Material for sequencing was PBMCs or T cells enriched from blood (not recorded which). The V and J genes are TRBV10-1 and TRBJ1-3, with D unclear. The CDR3 DNA reads TGCGCCAGCGGGCCTTCCTCTGGAAACACCATATATTTT. Translating gives CASGPSSGNTIYF.